One T cell receptor beta chain is described in this entry. Its target is not known. The data derive from a study of graft-versus-host responses after intestinal transplantation. Looking at the study overall: Induction with anti-thymocyte globulin, then tacrolimus and steroids for around three years, was given to all recipients.

The study, taken as a whole, reports: Allograft graft-versus-host to host-versus-graft clonal ratios ran high in patients with graft-donor T cell macrochimerism. The highest levels of circulating GvH clones went along with early declines in HvG clones after transplant.

V shed 5 bases and J shed 1 base, with 8 bases lying between them. Germline V gives CDR1 SGHAT, CDR2 FQNNGV. This CDR3 is 13 amino acids long. Produced via immunoSEQ multiplex PCR; TCRdb's table is partial and in-frame only. Of 85,000 to 100,000 clones in the sample, 92% were seen once. The V gene is TRBV11-2, the J gene TRBJ2-5; D possibly corresponds to TRBD2 (6 bases). Sample: unstimulated CD8+ T cells sorted from spleen or lymph node cells, taken before transplant. This TCR derives from a human donor who was the organ donor for an intestinal transplant. CDR3 sequence (DNA): TGTGCCAGCAGCACGGGACTCCAAGAGACCCAGTACTTC. This gives the protein CASSTGLQETQYF.